Shown below are 6 T cell receptor beta chains from a single sample sequenced in a study of radiotherapy plus CTLA-4 blockade in lung cancer. TCRdb's copy holds only in-frame clones and misses some; the assay was immunoSEQ multiplex PCR. The sample lists 90,000 to 100,000 clones; roughly 74% were seen once. Here the sequenced sample was peripheral blood, taken from a patient treated with radiotherapy plus ipilimumab. The source of these receptors is a human donor with non-small cell lung cancer who had a partial response to radiotherapy plus ipilimumab. Some clones in this sample may be carry-over from other donors' samples.

The chain employs TRBV25-1 and TRBJ2-7, with 10 bases fitting TRBD2. Germline lookup yields CDR1 MGHDK and CDR2 SYGVNS. The CDR3 covers 15 residues. V trimming: 8 bases; J trimming: 7 bases; junction bases outside the gene matches: 14. CDR3 coding DNA: TGTGCCAGCCGTCCAAGGCTAGCGGGAGTAGGGGAGCAGTACTTC. Amino acid sequence: CASRPRLAGVGEQYF.

The rearrangement joins TRBV15 to TRBJ2-1, with TRBD2 matching over 12 bases. Unmatched junction bases numbered 11, after V lost 0 bases and J lost 5 bases. Germline values: CDR1 LNHNV, CDR2 YYDKDF (reference sequence). This CDR3 region has 19 residues. The CDR3 coding sequence is TGTGCCACCAGCAGAGAGAGACTAGCGGGGGCAGGTCCCCACAATGAGCAGTTCTTC. It specifies CATSRERLAGAGPHNEQFF.

The V and J genes are TRBV7-2 and TRBJ1-6; perhaps TRBD1 as D (5 bases). The CDR3 loop spans 13 amino acids. Trimming removed 2 bases at V and 13 bases at J, with 12 bases between. Looked up from germline, CDR1 is SGHTA and CDR2 is FQGNSA. Written as DNA, the CDR3 is TGTGCCAGCAGCTTACCCAGGGAGGGGCCCCTCCACTTT. Its translation is CASSLPREGPLHF.

This clone was found a few times. This chain joins TRBV20-1 and TRBJ2-7; D gene ambiguous. The CDR3 totals 10 residues. Per germline, CDR1 DFQATT and CDR2 SNEGSKA (reference sequence). Trimming removed 6 bases at V and 12 bases at J, with 15 bases between. CDR3 bases: TGCAGTGCCCTCTCGCGAGTTAGGTACTTC. Its protein product is CSALSRVRYF.

This clone was counted between two and nine times. The V gene is TRBV6-5, the J gene TRBJ1-3; TRBD1 matches at 8 bases. With 5 bases clipped from V and 4 bases from J, the junction kept 4 bases outside the gene matches. Germline V gene data show CDR1 as MNHEY and CDR2 as SVGAGI. The CDR3 sequence is 14 residues long. Written as DNA, the CDR3 is TGTGCCAGCAGTCCGACAGGGGTGGGAAACACCATATATTTT. Amino acid sequence: CASSPTGVGNTIYF.

The chain recombines TRBV19 with TRBJ1-5, with a possible D match to TRBD1 (5 bases). V was shortened by 8 bases and J by 0 bases, with 14 bases between the two germline ends. In germline, CDR1 is LNHDA, CDR2 SQIVND (reference sequence). The CDR3 runs 15 residues. CDR3 region: CASRAGLYSNQPQHF. CDR3 sequence (DNA): TGTGCCAGTCGCGCGGGGCTCTATAGCAATCAGCCCCAGCATTTT.